This T cell receptor beta chain derives from a study of cytomegalovirus exposure and HLA in healthy donors. Study-wide results and caveats: In a later analysis, common viral pathogens appeared linked to several of the most significant clusters.

Healthy bone marrow donors made up the donor group. Donors were ostensibly healthy at sampling, although undocumented immune exposures were probable. About this clone: Antigen unknown.

With 60 Vbeta and 13 Jbeta primers, the PCR was carried out. The repertoire was sequenced with immunoSEQ multiplex PCR; TCRdb's copy has only in-frame clones and lacks some. This sample carries hundreds of thousands of clones, about 74% of them seen once, and the ten largest clones take 1.8%. The clonotype was recovered from a woman in her twenties or thirties in good health and CMV-seronegative. Source material: PBMCs.

CDR3 sequence (DNA): TGTGCCAGCAGCTTGGGACAGGGGATTGAATCACCCCTCCACTTT. Its translation: CASSLGQGIESPLHF. The chain couples TRBV5-4 to TRBJ1-6; the match to TRBD1 covers 8 bases. This CDR3 has 15 amino acids. Germline CDR1 is SGHNT and CDR2 is YYREEE (reference sequence). V was clipped by 0 bases and J by 10 bases; unmatched bases: 6.